This T cell receptor (beta chain) originates from a study of T cell changes during pregnancy in multiple sclerosis. The CDR3 is 11 residues long. Looked up from germline, CDR1 is WNHNN and CDR2 is SYGVQD (reference sequence). V was cut by 9 bases and J by 6 bases, with 11 bases left in between. Produced via immunoSEQ multiplex PCR; TCRdb's table is partial and in-frame only. The table has under 45,000 clones, more than 85% seen once. The sequencing here drew on CD4+ T cells from peripheral blood mononuclear cells, taken in the third trimester of pregnancy. The TCR sequence derives from a female donor in good health, enrolled as a control in a pregnancy study. The genes are TRBV10-1 and TRBJ1-1; D gene uncertain. The CDR3, as DNA: TGCGCCAGACGACTTAGCGCTGAAGCTTTCTTT. Its protein is CARRLSAEAFF.